Listed here are 21 T cell receptor beta chains from one sample, sequenced in a study of blood T cell repertoires in COVID-19. The assay was immunoSEQ multiplex PCR, and TCRdb's table has in-frame clones only and misses some. Of 200,000 to 250,000 clones detected, 82% appear once; the ten largest clones hold 4.5% to 5.5%. Sequenced sample: peripheral blood. Every receptor here comes from a woman aged 70-85 years with COVID-19, enrolled during active disease.

The chain uses TRBV4-2 and TRBJ1-2, with 10 bases that match TRBD1. Per the germline V gene, CDR1 is LGHNA and CDR2 is YNFKEQ. The CDR3 is 16 amino acids. With V trimmed by 0 bases and J by 9 bases, 10 bases remained unmatched. CDR3 in DNA: TGTGCCAGCAGCCAAGAAGCGACAGGGGGCGAGTTCAGCTACACCTTC. The encoded protein is CASSQEATGGEFSYTF.

The chain combines TRBV2 with TRBJ2-7; 10 bases line up with TRBD1. The CDR3 has 14 residues. V was clipped by 6 bases and J by 0 bases; unmatched bases: 2. Germline assignment: CDR1 SNHLY and CDR2 FYNNEI. The CDR3 region is CASSRDRGSYEQYF. CDR3 bases: TGTGCCAGCAGCCGGGACAGGGGCTCCTACGAGCAGTACTTC.

The V and J genes are TRBV12-5 and TRBJ2-2; 9 bases match TRBD2. This CDR3 contains 15 residues. Trimming took 5 bases from V and 5 from J; bases not matched to a gene: 6. In germline, CDR1 is LGHNT, CDR2 FRNRAP. CDR3 sequence: CASGRSGSTTGELFF. The CDR3 DNA reads as TGTGCTAGTGGTCGTAGCGGGAGTACGACCGGGGAGCTGTTTTTT.

The rearrangement uses TRBV6-2 or TRBV6-3 and TRBJ1-2, with 7 bases lining up with TRBD1. The CDR3 spans 15 residues. Germline lookup yields CDR1 MNHEY and CDR2 SVGEGT. V lost 6 bases and J lost 2; bases outside the gene matches: 9. The CDR3 is CASRPGTANNYGYTF. CDR3 sequence (DNA): TGTGCCAGCAGACCTGGGACAGCCAACAACTATGGCTACACCTTC.

The CDR3 DNA sequence: TGTGCCAGCAGCTCAGTCGGACAAATCAATTCACCCCTCCACTTT. This gives the protein CASSSVGQINSPLHF. This chain links TRBV9 with TRBJ1-6; D perhaps matches TRBD1 (5 bases). The CDR3 totals 15 residues. CDR1 and CDR2 from the germline V gene are SGDLS and YYNGEE. V shed 4 bases and J shed 7 bases, with 15 bases lying between them.

V gene TRBV28 combines with J gene TRBJ1-1; D remains unclear. Trimming stripped 5 bases from V and 3 bases from J, with 10 bases between. CDR3 length: 13 amino acids. Germline V gene lookup returns CDR1 MDHEN and CDR2 SYDVKM. CDR3 residues: CASSALSYTEAFF. The DNA for the CDR3 is TGTGCCAGCAGTGCCCTCAGTTACACTGAAGCTTTCTTT. The entire variable domain, with the rest obtained from reference TRBV28 and TRBJ1-1, is as follows: DVKVTQSSRYLVKRTGEKVFLECVQDMDHENMFWYRQDPGLGLRLIYFSYDVKMKEKGDIPEGYSVSREKKERFSLILESASTNQTSMYLCASSALSYTEAFFGQGTRLTVV.

CDR3 region: CASSSVRTDTQYF. The CDR3 DNA follows: TGTGCCAGCAGTTCGGTACGCACAGATACGCAGTATTTT. The chain employs TRBV27 and TRBJ2-3; no clear D. CDR1 is MNHEY and CDR2 is SMNVEV in the germline V gene (reference sequence). Trimming left V 4 bases short and J 1 base short, with 6 bases between. The CDR3 extends over 13 amino acids.

This chain uses TRBV28 with TRBJ2-7; TRBD1 might be the D (6 bases). The germline V gene has CDR1 MDHEN and CDR2 SYDVKM. CDR3 length equals 12 residues. Trimming cost V 10 bases and J 1 base, with 11 bases left between them. CDR3 in DNA: TGTGCCACCGCGACAGGATCCTACGAGCAGTACTTC. Translation: CATATGSYEQYF.

This clone appeared once. The rearrangement joins TRBV9 to TRBJ1-3, with D unresolved. The V end was cut by 4 bases, the J end by 0 bases, with 11 bases between. Germline CDR1 and CDR2: SGDLS and YYNGEE. CDR3 length: 15 residues. The CDR3 sequence is CASSPPGGSGNTIYF. CDR3 coding DNA: TGTGCCAGCAGCCCCCCAGGAGGCTCTGGAAACACCATATATTTT.

Written as DNA, the CDR3 is TGTGCCAGCTGGCCGACTAGCGGTGCTTACAATGAGCAGTTCTTC. Its translation: CASWPTSGAYNEQFF. This sequence joins TRBV28 and TRBJ2-1, with 9 bases fitting TRBD2. Germline V gives CDR1 MDHEN, CDR2 SYDVKM. V dropped 8 bases and J dropped 4; count of bases not matched to a gene: 9. The CDR3 extends over 15 amino acids.

The chain has TRBV6-2 or TRBV6-3 and TRBJ2-7; 10 positions agree with TRBD1. Looked up from germline, CDR1 is MNHEY and CDR2 is SVGEGT. CDR3 length: 15 residues. The V and J ends lost 2 bases and 5 bases, in that order; junction bases with no gene match: 6. The CDR3 loop reads CASSYPGQGTHEQYF. The CDR3 bases are TGTGCCAGCAGTTACCCGGGACAGGGGACGCACGAGCAGTACTTC.

The chain employs TRBV6-5 and TRBJ2-5, with 8 bases identical to TRBD2. Germline CDR1 reads MNHEY; CDR2 reads SVGAGI. This CDR3 has 13 residues. With V trimmed by 6 bases and J by 5 bases, 5 bases remained unmatched. The CDR3 DNA reads TGTGCCAGCAGATCCCCGGGAGGGGAGACCCAGTACTTC. Translated, it gives CASRSPGGETQYF.

The rearrangement joins TRBV2 to TRBJ1-5; D is unresolved. Germline values: CDR1 SNHLY, CDR2 FYNNEI. V lost 8 bases and J lost 0, with 17 bases in between. The CDR3 spans 16 residues. The CDR3 DNA reads TGTGCCAGCGGACGGGAGAGGAGCTATAGCAATCAGCCCCAGCATTTT. This codes for CASGRERSYSNQPQHF. The entire variable domain, with the rest obtained from reference TRBV2 and TRBJ1-5, is as follows: EPEVTQTPSHQVTQMGQEVILRCVPISNHLYFYWYRQILGQKVEFLVSFYNNEISEKSEIFDDQFSVERPDGSNFTLKIRSTKLEDSAMYFCASGRERSYSNQPQHFGDGTRLSIL.

The rearrangement uses TRBV28 and TRBJ1-6; 7 bases line up with TRBD1. Germline CDR1 MDHEN, CDR2 SYDVKM. V shed 6 bases and J 6 bases; nucleotides not matched to a gene: 8. The CDR3 covers 15 residues. The CDR3 DNA reads TGTGCCAGCAGACCAGGGGGACAGCTTAATTCACCCCTCCACTTT. It encodes CASRPGGQLNSPLHF. Complete variable domain (other parts from reference TRBV28 and TRBJ1-6): DVKVTQSSRYLVKRTGEKVFLECVQDMDHENMFWYRQDPGLGLRLIYFSYDVKMKEKGDIPEGYSVSREKKERFSLILESASTNQTSMYLCASRPGGQLNSPLHFGNGTRLTVT.

This clone was recorded once. V usage is TRBV28 and J usage is TRBJ1-2, with D unclear. Germline loops: CDR1 MDHEN, CDR2 SYDVKM. V lost 4 bases to trimming and J lost 7 bases, with 16 bases between them. CDR3 size: 14 residues. The CDR3 loop reads CASSSSNLIRGYTF. The DNA of the CDR3 is TGTGCCAGCAGTTCCTCGAACTTAATACGTGGCTACACCTTC.

This chain uses TRBV19 with TRBJ1-1; perhaps TRBD1 as D (5 bases). This CDR3 contains 15 residues. Trimming cost V 6 bases and J 0 bases, with 14 bases left between them. CDR1 is LNHDA and CDR2 is SQIVND in the germline V gene (reference sequence). The CDR3 sequence is CASSRRRGMNTEAFF. The CDR3 DNA sequence: TGTGCCAGTAGCAGACGTAGGGGCATGAACACTGAAGCTTTCTTT.

The rearrangement uses TRBV4-1 and TRBJ1-4, with D perhaps matching TRBD1 (6 bases). The CDR3 is 17 residues long. The germline V gene has CDR1 MGHRA and CDR2 YSYEKL. V was cut by 5 bases and J by 7 bases, with 23 bases left in between. The CDR3: CASSDQRQRTVTEKLFF. CDR3 DNA sequence: TGCGCCAGCAGCGATCAGCGACAGCGGACAGTGACTGAAAAACTGTTTTTT.

This chain links TRBV19 with TRBJ2-5; 9 nucleotides match TRBD2. The germline V gene has CDR1 LNHDA and CDR2 SQIVND (reference sequence). With V trimmed by 3 bases and J by 0 bases, 2 bases remained unmatched. This CDR3 spans 15 amino acids. In DNA, the CDR3 is TGTGCCAGTAGTATTACTAGCGGGTACCAAGAGACCCAGTACTTC. This encodes CASSITSGYQETQYF.

The chain is built from TRBV7-2 and TRBJ1-5, with D maybe TRBD1 (6 bases). This CDR3 is 16 amino acids long. Germline lookup yields CDR1 SGHTA and CDR2 FQGNSA. Trimming stripped 3 bases from V and 0 bases from J, with 12 bases between. CDR3 in amino acids: CASSFGGAPSNQPQHF. The CDR3 nucleotides read TGTGCCAGCAGCTTTGGGGGGGCCCCTAGCAATCAGCCCCAGCATTTT.

The J gene is TRBJ2-2, the V gene TRBV7-8; the D is unclear. With 7 bases removed from V and 1 base from J, the gap between germline ends came to 7 bases. The CDR3 contains 13 residues. Germline assignment: CDR1 SGHVS and CDR2 FQNEAQ. CDR3 residues: CASTELNTGELFF. The CDR3, as DNA: TGTGCCAGCACCGAACTGAACACCGGGGAGCTGTTTTTT.

V and J are TRBV28 and TRBJ1-2, with 9 bases aligning to TRBD1. From germline, CDR1 is MDHEN and CDR2 SYDVKM. Trimming took 1 base from V and 5 from J; bases not matched to a gene: 5. This CDR3 region has 15 residues. The CDR3 nucleotides are TGTGCCAGCAGTTTATTAGTGGGACAGGGTTATGGCTACACCTTC. Its protein product is CASSLLVGQGYGYTF.